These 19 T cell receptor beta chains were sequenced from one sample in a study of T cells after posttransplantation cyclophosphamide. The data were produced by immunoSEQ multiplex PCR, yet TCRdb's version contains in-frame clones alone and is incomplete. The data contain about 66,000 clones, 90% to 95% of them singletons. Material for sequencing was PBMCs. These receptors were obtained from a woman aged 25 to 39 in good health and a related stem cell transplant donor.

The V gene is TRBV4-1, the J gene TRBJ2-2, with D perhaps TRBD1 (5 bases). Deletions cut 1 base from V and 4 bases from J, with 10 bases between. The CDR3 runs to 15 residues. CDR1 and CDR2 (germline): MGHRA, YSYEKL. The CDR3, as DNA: TGCGCCAGCAGCCAAGGTTCAGGGTCCACCGGGGAGCTGTTTTTT. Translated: CASSQGSGSTGELFF.

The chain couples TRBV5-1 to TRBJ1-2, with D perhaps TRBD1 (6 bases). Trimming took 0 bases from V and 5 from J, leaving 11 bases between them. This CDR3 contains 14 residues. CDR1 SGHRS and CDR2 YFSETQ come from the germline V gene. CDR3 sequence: CASSLGVGGYGYTF. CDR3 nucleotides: TGCGCCAGCAGCTTGGGAGTAGGGGGGTATGGCTACACCTTC.

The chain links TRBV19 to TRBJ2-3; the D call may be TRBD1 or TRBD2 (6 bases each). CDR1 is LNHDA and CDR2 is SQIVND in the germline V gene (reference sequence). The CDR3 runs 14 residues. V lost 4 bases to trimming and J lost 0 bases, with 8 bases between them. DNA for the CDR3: TGTGCCAGTAGTAGGAGGGGGAGCACAGATACGCAGTATTTT. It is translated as CASSRRGSTDTQYF.

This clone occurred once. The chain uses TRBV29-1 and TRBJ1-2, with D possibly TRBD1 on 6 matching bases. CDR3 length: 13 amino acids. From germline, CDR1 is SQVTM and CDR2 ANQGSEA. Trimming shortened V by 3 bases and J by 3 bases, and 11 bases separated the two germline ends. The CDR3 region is CSVDRGLDYGYTF. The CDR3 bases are TGCAGCGTTGACCGGGGGCTTGACTATGGCTACACCTTC.

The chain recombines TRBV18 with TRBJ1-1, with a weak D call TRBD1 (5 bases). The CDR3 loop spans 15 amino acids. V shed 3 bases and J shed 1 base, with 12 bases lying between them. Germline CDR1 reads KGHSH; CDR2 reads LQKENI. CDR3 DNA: TGTGCCAGCTCACCTTCCGAAAGGGGGAACACTGAAGCTTTCTTT. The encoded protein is CASSPSERGNTEAFF.

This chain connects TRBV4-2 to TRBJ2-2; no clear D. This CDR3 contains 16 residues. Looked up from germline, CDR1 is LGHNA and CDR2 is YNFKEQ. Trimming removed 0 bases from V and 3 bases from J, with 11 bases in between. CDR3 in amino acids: CASSQEQDRHTGELFF. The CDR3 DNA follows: TGTGCCAGCAGCCAAGAGCAGGATCGGCACACCGGGGAGCTGTTTTTT.

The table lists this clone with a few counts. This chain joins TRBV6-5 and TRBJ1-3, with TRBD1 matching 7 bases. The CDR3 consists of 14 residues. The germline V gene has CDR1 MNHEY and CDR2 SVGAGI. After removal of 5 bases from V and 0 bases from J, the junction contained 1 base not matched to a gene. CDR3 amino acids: CASSRDSSGNTIYF. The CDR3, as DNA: TGTGCCAGCAGTCGGGACAGCTCTGGAAACACCATATATTTT.

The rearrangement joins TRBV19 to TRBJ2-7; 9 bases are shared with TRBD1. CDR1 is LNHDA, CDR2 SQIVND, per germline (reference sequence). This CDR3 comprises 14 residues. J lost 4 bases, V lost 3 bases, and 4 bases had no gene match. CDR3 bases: TGTGCCAGTAGTATTGGACAGGGGCGTTACGAGCAGTACTTC. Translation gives CASSIGQGRYEQYF.

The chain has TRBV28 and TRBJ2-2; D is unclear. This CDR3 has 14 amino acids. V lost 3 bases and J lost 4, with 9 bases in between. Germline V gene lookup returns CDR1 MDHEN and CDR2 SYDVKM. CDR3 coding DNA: TGTGCCAGCAGTTTCAGTCTCCTCACCGGGGAGCTGTTTTTT. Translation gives CASSFSLLTGELFF.

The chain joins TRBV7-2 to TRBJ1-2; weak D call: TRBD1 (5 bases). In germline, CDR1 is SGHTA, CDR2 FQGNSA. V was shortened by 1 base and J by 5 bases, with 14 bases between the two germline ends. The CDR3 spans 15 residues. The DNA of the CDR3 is TGTGCCAGCAGCTTAGGTCAGGGTGGCCATTATGGCTACACCTTC. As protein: CASSLGQGGHYGYTF.

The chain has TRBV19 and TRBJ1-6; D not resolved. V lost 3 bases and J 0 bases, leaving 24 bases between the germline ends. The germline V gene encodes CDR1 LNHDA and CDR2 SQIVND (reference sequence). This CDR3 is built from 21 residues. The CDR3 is CASSIPQRVPLSYSYNSPLHF. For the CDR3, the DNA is TGTGCCAGTAGTATCCCCCAGCGGGTCCCACTTTCGTACTCCTATAATTCACCCCTCCACTTT.

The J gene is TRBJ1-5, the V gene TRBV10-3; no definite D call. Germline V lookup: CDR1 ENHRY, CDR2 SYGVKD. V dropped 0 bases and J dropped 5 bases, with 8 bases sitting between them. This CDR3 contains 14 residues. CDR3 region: CAISESRGDQPQHF. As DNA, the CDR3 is TGTGCCATCAGTGAGTCACGAGGAGATCAGCCCCAGCATTTT.

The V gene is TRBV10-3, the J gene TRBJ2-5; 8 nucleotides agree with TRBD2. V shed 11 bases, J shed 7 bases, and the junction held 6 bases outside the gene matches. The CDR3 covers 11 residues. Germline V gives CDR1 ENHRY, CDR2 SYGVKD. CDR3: CAVSGGGTQYF. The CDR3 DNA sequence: TGTGCCGTATCCGGGGGGGGGACCCAGTACTTC.

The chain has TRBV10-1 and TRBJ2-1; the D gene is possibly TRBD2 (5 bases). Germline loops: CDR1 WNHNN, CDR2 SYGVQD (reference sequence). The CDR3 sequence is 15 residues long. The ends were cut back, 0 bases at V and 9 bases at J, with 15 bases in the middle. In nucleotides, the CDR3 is TGCGCCAGCAGTGAGTCCTTCAGTAGTCGGGGTGAGCAGTTCTTC. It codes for CASSESFSSRGEQFF.

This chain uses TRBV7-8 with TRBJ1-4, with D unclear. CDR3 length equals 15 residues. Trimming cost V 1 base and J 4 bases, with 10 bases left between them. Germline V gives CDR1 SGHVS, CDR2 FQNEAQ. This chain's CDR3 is CASSLGGIINEKLFF. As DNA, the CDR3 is TGTGCCAGCAGCTTAGGAGGGATAATTAATGAAAAACTGTTTTTT.

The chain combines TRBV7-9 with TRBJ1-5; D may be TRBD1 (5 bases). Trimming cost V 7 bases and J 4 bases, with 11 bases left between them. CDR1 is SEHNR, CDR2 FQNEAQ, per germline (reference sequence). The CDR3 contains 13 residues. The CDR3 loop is CASTFGGNQPQHF. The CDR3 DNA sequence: TGTGCCAGCACCTTTGGGGGTAATCAGCCCCAGCATTTT.

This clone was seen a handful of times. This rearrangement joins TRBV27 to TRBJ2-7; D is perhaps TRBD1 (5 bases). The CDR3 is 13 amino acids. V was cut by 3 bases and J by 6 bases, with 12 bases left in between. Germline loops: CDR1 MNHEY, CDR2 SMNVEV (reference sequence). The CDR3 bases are TGTGCCAGCAGTTTGTACCAGGGTTTCGAGCAGTACTTC. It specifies CASSLYQGFEQYF.

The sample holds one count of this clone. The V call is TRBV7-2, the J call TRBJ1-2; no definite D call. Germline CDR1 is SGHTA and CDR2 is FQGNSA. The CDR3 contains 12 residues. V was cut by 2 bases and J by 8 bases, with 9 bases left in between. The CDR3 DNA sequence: TGTGCCAGCAGCTTACTAGCGGTCGGCTACACCTTC. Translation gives CASSLLAVGYTF.

The CDR3 DNA reads as TGCGCCAGCAGCCAAGCGACAGGGTCCGAGCAGTACTTC. This gives the protein CASSQATGSEQYF. The rearrangement uses TRBV4-3 and TRBJ2-7; 7 nucleotides align to TRBD1. The CDR3 has 13 amino acids. Trimming cost V 1 base and J 6 bases; bases outside gene matches: 3. Germline CDR1 is LGHNA and CDR2 is YSLEER.